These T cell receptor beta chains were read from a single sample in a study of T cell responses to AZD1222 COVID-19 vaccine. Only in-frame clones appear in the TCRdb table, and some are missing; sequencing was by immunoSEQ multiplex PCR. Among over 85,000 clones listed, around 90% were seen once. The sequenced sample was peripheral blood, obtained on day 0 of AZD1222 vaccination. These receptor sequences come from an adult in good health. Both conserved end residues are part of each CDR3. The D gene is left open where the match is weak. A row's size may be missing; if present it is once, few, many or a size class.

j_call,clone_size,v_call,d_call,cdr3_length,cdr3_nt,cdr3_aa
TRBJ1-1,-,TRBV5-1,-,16,TGCGCCAGCAGCATGGGGTCGGTAAAGGGGAACACTGAAGCTTTCTTT,CASSMGSVKGNTEAFF
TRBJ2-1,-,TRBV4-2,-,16,TGTGCCAGCAGCCAAGATCTGCTGCCACCGGCGAATGAGCAGTTCTTC,CASSQDLLPPANEQFF
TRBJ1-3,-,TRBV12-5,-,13,TGTGCTAGTGGCGAGGGAACTGGAAACACCATATATTTT,CASGEGTGNTIYF
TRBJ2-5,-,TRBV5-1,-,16,TGCGCCAGCAGCTCTTCCGGACGGACCGGGAGCGAGACCCAGTACTTC,CASSSSGRTGSETQYF
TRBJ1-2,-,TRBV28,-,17,TGTGCCAGCAGCCAGTGGGGATTCACCCCCGAGGAGGATGGCTACACCTTC,CASSQWGFTPEEDGYTF
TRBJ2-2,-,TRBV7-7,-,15,TGTGCTAGCAGCTTTAATGGGGGAAAGGCCGGGGAGCTGTTTTTT,CASSFNGGKAGELFF
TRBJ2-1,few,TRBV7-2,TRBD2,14,TGTGCCAGCAGCCCGGGGGGCTCCTACAATGAGCAGTTCTTC,CASSPGGSYNEQFF
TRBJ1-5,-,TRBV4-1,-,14,TGCGCCAGCAGCCCCTCGGACGTTTATCAGCCCCAGCATTTT,CASSPSDVYQPQHF
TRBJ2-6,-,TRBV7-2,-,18,TGTGCCAGCAGCTTAAGAGGGGTAACAGGGTCTGGGGCCAACGTCCTGACTTTC,CASSLRGVTGSGANVLTF
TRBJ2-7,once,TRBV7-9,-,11,TGTGCCAGCAGCTTTAGCTACGAGCAGTACTTC,CASSFSYEQYF
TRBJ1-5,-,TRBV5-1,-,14,TGCGCCAGCAGCTTGGAAGGGGGTCATCAGCCCCAGCATTTT,CASSLEGGHQPQHF
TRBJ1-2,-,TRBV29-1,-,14,TGCAGCGTTGAAGAAGGGGGGGGATCCTATGGCTACACCTTC,CSVEEGGGSYGYTF
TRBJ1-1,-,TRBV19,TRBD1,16,TGTGCCAGTTGGGGATCAAGGACAGGGGACGTGACTGAAGCTTTCTTT,CASWGSRTGDVTEAFF
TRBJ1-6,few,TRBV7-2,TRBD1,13,TGTGCCAGCAGCAGGGACAGGTTTTCACCCCTCCACTTT,CASSRDRFSPLHF
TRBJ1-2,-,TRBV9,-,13,TGTGCCAGCAGCGTGGAGCCCGGGCATGGCTACACCTTC,CASSVEPGHGYTF
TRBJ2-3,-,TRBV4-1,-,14,TGCGCCAGCAGCCTAAGGACAGCCACAGATACGCAGTATTTT,CASSLRTATDTQYF
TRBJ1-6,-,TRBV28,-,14,TGTGCCAGCTGGGGGGGGCCGAGGGGATCACCCCTCCACTTT,CASWGGPRGSPLHF
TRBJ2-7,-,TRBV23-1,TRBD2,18,TGCGCCAGCAGCTCCGGACCCGGGACTAGCGGGAGGGCCCACGAGCAGTACTTC,CASSSGPGTSGRAHEQYF
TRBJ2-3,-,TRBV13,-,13,TGTGCCAGCAGCTTACCGGGTACAGATACGCAGTATTTT,CASSLPGTDTQYF
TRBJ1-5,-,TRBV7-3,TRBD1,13,TGTGCCAGCAGCACGGACAGGAATCAGCCCCAGCATTTT,CASSTDRNQPQHF
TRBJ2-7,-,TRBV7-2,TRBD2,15,TGTGCCAGCAGCTTAAAACCCGCTAGCGGGAGGGAGCAGTACTTC,CASSLKPASGREQYF
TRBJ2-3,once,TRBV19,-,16,TGTGCCAGTAGTACCCTCCTGACGGGAGGCACAGATACGCAGTATTTT,CASSTLLTGGTDTQYF
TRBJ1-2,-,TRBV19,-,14,TGTGCCAGTAGTAAGGGCGACGGAACCTATGGCTACACCTTC,CASSKGDGTYGYTF
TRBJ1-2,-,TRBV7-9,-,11,TGTGCCAGCAGCCCTGGGACGGCGAACACCTTC,CASSPGTANTF
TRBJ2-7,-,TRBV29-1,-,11,TGCAGCGGACAGGACTCCTACGAGCAGTACTTC,CSGQDSYEQYF
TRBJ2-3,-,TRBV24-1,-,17,TGTGCCACCAGTGATTTGAGTAGTCCTTACAATAAGGAGACGCAGTATTTT,CATSDLSSPYNKETQYF
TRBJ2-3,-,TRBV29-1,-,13,TGCAGCGTTGAACCCCTGGGCGACTCTACGCAGTATTTT,CSVEPLGDSTQYF
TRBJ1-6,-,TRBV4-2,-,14,TGTGCCAGCAGCCCGAGGGGGAGTAATTCACCCCTCCACTTT,CASSPRGSNSPLHF
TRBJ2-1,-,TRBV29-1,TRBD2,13,TGCAGCGCCCGACTAGCAGGATACAATGAGCAGTTCTTC,CSARLAGYNEQFF
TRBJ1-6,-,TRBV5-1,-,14,TGCGCCAGCAGCTTCGACGGGGGCAACTCACCCCTCCACTTT,CASSFDGGNSPLHF
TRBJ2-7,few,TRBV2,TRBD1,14,TGTGCCAGCAGTCCCCGGGACAGGGCCCACGAGCAGTACTTC,CASSPRDRAHEQYF
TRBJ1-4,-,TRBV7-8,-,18,TGTGCCAGCAGCTTTCCCGGTCAGGGAATTTCGACTAATGAAAAACTGTTTTTT,CASSFPGQGISTNEKLFF
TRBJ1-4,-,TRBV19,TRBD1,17,TGTGCCAGTAGTATCTACCTCCCGGGACAGCGGAATGAAAAACTGTTTTTT,CASSIYLPGQRNEKLFF
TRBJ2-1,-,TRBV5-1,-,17,TGCGCCAGCAGCTTGCATCCGGGGAGGAGCTCCTACAATGAGCAGTTCTTC,CASSLHPGRSSYNEQFF
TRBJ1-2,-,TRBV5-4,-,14,TGTGCCAGCAGCTTTTGGAGCAGCAACTATGGCTACACCTTC,CASSFWSSNYGYTF
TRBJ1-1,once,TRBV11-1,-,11,TGTGCCAGCAGCTTAGTTGCTGAAGCTTTCTTT,CASSLVAEAFF
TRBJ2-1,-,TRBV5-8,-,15,TGTGCCAGCAGCCCGGATGTGGACACCTACAATGAGCAGTTCTTC,CASSPDVDTYNEQFF
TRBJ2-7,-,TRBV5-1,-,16,TGCGCCAGCAGCTACATTGAGGGGATTCAAGGCTACGAGCAGTACTTC,CASSYIEGIQGYEQYF
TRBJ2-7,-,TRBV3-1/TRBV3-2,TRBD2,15,TGTGCCAGCACCCTAAGAGCGGGGATGACCTACGAGCAGTACTTC,CASTLRAGMTYEQYF
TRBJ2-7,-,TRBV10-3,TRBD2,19,TGTGCCATCAGTGGGGCCGGGGCTAGCGGAAAGATGAACCCCTACGAGCAGTACTTC,CAISGAGASGKMNPYEQYF
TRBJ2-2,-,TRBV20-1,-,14,TGCAGTGCTAGTGTGGGAGGAAACACCGGGGAGCTGTTTTTT,CSASVGGNTGELFF
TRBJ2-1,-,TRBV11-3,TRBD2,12,TGTGCCAGCAGCTCGACTAGCGGCGAGCAGTTCTTC,CASSSTSGEQFF
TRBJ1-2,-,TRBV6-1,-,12,TGTGCCAGCAGTGAACTAGGGGAGGGCTACACCTTC,CASSELGEGYTF
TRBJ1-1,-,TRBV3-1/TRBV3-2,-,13,TGTGCCAGCAGCCAAGAAAGCCCCCTACGAACTTTCTTT,CASSQESPLRTFF
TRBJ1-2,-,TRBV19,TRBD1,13,TGTGCCAGCTACCGGACAGGGAGGACAGGCTACACCTTC,CASYRTGRTGYTF
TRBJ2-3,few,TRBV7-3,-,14,TGTGCCAGCAGCCCTAGTAGGGGGACAGATACGCAGTATTTT,CASSPSRGTDTQYF
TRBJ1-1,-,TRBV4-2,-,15,TGTGCCAGCAGCCGACCACCGACAGAGAACACTGAAGCTTTCTTT,CASSRPPTENTEAFF
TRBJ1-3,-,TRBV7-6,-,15,TGTGCCAGCAGCCCCCAGGTGCACTCTGGAAACACCATATATTTT,CASSPQVHSGNTIYF
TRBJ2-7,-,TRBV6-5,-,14,TGTGCCAGCAGACCGGACATCTGGAACTACGAGCAGTACTTC,CASRPDIWNYEQYF